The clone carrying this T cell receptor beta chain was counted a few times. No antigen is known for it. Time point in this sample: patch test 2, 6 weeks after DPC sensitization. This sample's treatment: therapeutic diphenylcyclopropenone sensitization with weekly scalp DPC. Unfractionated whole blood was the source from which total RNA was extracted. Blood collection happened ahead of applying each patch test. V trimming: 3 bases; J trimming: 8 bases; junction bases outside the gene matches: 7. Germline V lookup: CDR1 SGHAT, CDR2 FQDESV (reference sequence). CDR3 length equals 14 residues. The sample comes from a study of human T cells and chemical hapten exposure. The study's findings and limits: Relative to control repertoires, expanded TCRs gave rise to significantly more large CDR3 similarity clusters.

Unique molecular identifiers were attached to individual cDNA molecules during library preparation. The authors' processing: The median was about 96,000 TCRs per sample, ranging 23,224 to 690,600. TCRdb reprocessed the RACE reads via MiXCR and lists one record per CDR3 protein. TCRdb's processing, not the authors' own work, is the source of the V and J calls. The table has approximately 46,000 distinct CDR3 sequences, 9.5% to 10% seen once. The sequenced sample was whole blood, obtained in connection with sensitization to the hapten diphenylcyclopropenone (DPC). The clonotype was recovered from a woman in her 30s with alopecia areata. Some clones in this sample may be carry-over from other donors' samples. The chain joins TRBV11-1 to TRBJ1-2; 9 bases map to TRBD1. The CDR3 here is CASSLDRGDNGYTF. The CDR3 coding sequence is TGTGCCAGCAGCTTGGACAGGGGAGACAACGGCTACACCTTC.